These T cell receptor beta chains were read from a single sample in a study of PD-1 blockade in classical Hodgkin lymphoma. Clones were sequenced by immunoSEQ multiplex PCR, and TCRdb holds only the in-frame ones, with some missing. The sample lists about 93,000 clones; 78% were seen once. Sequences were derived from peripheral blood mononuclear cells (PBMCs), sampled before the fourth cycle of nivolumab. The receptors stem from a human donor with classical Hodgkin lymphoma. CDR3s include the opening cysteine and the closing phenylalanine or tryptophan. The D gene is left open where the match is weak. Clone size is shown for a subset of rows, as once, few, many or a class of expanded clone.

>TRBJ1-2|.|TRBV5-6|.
TGTGCCAGCAGCGCGGCCGGTACCGCTTATGGCTACACCTTC
CASSAAGTAYGYTF
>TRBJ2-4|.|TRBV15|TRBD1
TGTGCCACCAGCAGGTATGGGACAGGGTCTGACATTCAGTACTTC
CATSRYGTGSDIQYF
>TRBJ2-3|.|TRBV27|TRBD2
TGTGCCAGCAGTTTTCGGGGGGGATCAGATACGCAGTATTTT
CASSFRGGSDTQYF
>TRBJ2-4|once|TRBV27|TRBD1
TGTGCCAGCAGTTTTAACCCGACAGGGAAGACCAAAAACATTCAGTACTTC
CASSFNPTGKTKNIQYF
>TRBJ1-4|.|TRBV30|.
TGTGCCTGGACCCCCCCCACAGGGTCAACTAATGAAAAACTGTTTTTT
CAWTPPTGSTNEKLFF
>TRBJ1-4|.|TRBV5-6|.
TGTGCCAGCAGCAGACGCTTGGGGTTAACTAATGAAAAACTGTTTTTT
CASSRRLGLTNEKLFF
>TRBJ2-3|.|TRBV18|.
TGTGCCAGCTCACCAGGGGTCACAGATACGCAGTATTTT
CASSPGVTDTQYF
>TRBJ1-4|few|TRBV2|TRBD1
TGTGCCAGCAGTGAAGAACAGGGGGGAGAAAAACTGTTTTTT
CASSEEQGGEKLFF
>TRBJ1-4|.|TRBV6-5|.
TGTGCCAGCAGTTACTCGCCCGGAGGGAAAGAAAAACTGTTTTTT
CASSYSPGGKEKLFF
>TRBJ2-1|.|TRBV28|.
TGTGCCAGCAGTTTTGGGGCGGGTCCGTCGGAGTTCTTC
CASSFGAGPSEFF
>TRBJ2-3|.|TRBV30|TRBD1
TGTGCCTGGAGTTCCGGGACAGGGGCTCCAGATACGCAGTATTTT
CAWSSGTGAPDTQYF
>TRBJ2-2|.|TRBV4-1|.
TGCGCCAGCAGCCAAGTCTGGGGTGGGGAGCTGTTTTTT
CASSQVWGGELFF
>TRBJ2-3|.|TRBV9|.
TGTGCCAGCAGCGCCTCTAGAGACTTTGTGTATTTT
CASSASRDFVYF
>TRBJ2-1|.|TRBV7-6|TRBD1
TGTGCCAGCAGCTTGGGACAGGGGGCTGGCCATGAGCAGTTCTTC
CASSLGQGAGHEQFF
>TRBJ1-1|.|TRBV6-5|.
TGTGCCAGCAGTTACTCCTACGGACAGCTGAACACTGAAGCTTTCTTT
CASSYSYGQLNTEAFF
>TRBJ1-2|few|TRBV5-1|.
TGCGCCAGCAGCTTAGGGAGCCGGCTTAACTATGGCTACACCTTC
CASSLGSRLNYGYTF
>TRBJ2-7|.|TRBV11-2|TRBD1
TGTGCCAGCAGCTTCACGGGACAGTTAAGCTCCTACGAGCAGTACTTC
CASSFTGQLSSYEQYF
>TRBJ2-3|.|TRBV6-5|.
TGTGCCAGCAGTTGGGATGCCGGGGATACGCAGTATTTT
CASSWDAGDTQYF
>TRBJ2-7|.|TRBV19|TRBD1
TGTGCCAGTAGCTACGGGACAGTGGACCACGAGCAGTACTTC
CASSYGTVDHEQYF
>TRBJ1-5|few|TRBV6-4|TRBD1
TGTGCCAGCTCCCCCTCAGACAGGGAAAATTGTCAGCCCCAGCATTTT
CASSPSDRENCQPQHF
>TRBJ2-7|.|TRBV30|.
TGTGCCTGTATCAGCTCCTACGAGCAGTACTTC
CACISSYEQYF
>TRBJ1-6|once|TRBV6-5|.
TGTGCCAGCAGACTGAATGGACAGTGGGGTTCGGCCCTCCACTTT
CASRLNGQWGSALHF
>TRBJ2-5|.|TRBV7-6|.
TGTGCCAGCAGCCCACACCAAGAGACCCAGTACTTC
CASSPHQETQYF
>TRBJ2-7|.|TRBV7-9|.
TGTGCCAGCAGTGACGCCTCCTACGAGCAGTACTTC
CASSDASYEQYF
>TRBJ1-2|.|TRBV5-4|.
TGTGCCAGCAGCTTATACCCACTGACCCCTAACTATGGCTACACCTTC
CASSLYPLTPNYGYTF
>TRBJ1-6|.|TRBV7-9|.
TGTGCCAGCAGCCAGGGGATCTCACCCCTCCACTTT
CASSQGISPLHF
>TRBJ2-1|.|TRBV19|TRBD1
TGTGCCAGTAGTATCGGGACAGGGGGCTACAATGAGCAGTTCTTC
CASSIGTGGYNEQFF
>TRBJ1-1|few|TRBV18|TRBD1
TGTGCCAGCTCATCGACAGGGGACACTGAAGCTTTCTTT
CASSSTGDTEAFF
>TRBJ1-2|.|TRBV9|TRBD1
TGTGCCAGCAGCGTAGGAAGGGGGCGCAACTATGGCTACACCTTC
CASSVGRGRNYGYTF
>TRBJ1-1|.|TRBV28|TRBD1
TGTGCCAGCAGTTTTCCGGAAGACAGGGCAGCTTTCTTT
CASSFPEDRAAFF
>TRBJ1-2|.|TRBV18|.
TGTGCCAGTCGGACTTCAGGGGTGCACTATGGCTACACCTTC
CASRTSGVHYGYTF
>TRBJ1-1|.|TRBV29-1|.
TGCAGCGTTGCAAAAAGGGCAGGCACTGAAGCTTTCTTT
CSVAKRAGTEAFF
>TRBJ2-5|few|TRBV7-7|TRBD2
TGTGCCAGCAGACCCTTAGCGGGGAAACAAGAGACCCAGTACTTC
CASRPLAGKQETQYF
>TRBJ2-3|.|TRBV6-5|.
TGTGCCAGCAGTTACGGGAATGGGGATACGCAGTATTTT
CASSYGNGDTQYF